The entry below gives a single TCR beta chain sequence along with its context. The protocol was immunoSEQ multiplex PCR, while the TCRdb copy is restricted to in-frame clones and leaves out a portion. Among some 78,000 clones, 85% to 95% were seen once, and the ten largest hold 0.41%. The sample comes from a study of technical replicates of blood from a few donors. Germline CDR1 is MDHEN and CDR2 is SYDVKM. CDR3 size: 15 residues. After removal of 9 bases from V and 2 bases from J, the junction contained 11 bases not matched to a gene. Sequencing was carried out using T cells isolated from PBMCs. The V call is TRBV28, the J call TRBJ2-3; 7 positions match TRBD2. This clonotype was obtained from a human donor in good health. The chain's CDR3 is CARARLREDTDTQYF. The CDR3 DNA reads TGTGCCAGAGCGAGGCTTCGGGAGGACACAGATACGCAGTATTTT.